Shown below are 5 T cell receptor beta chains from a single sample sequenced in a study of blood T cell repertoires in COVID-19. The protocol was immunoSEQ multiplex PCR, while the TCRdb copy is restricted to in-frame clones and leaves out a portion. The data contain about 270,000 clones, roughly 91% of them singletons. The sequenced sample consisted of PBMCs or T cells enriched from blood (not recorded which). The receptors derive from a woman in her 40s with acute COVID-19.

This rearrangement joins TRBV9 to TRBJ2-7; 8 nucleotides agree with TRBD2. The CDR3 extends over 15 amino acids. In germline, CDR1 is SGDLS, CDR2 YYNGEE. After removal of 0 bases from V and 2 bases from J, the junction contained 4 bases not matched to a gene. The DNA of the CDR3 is TGTGCCAGCAGCGTAGATACGGGAGGGCCCTACGAGCAGTACTTC. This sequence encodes CASSVDTGGPYEQYF.

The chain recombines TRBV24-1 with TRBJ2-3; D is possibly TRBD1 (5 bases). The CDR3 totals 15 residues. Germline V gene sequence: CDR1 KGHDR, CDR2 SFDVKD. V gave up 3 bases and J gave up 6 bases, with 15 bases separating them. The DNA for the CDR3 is TGTGCCACCAGTGATGGACAAATAGCACATGATACGCAGTATTTT. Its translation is CATSDGQIAHDTQYF.

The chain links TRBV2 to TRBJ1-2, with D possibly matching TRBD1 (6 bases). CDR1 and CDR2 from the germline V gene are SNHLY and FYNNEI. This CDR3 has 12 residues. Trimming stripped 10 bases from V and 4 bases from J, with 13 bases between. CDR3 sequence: CATPTGLYGYTF. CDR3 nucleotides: TGTGCCACCCCGACAGGACTCTATGGCTACACCTTC.

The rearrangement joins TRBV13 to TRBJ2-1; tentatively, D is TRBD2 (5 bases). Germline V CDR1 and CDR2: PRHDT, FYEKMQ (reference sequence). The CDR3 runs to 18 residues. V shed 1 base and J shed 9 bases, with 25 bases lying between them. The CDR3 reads CASSLEASRTGISGEQFF. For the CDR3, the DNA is TGTGCCAGCAGCTTAGAGGCGTCCCGGACGGGGATAAGCGGTGAGCAGTTCTTC.

The DNA of the CDR3 is TGTGCCAGTAAGGACAGAGATTACGAGCAGTACTTC. Encoded protein: CASKDRDYEQYF. The chain links TRBV19 to TRBJ2-7; maybe TRBD1 (6 bases). Trimming took 7 bases from V and 4 from J, leaving 11 bases between them. CDR3 length equals 12 residues. Per germline, CDR1 LNHDA and CDR2 SQIVND (reference sequence).